Listed below are T cell receptor beta chains from one sample, sequenced in a study of blood T cell repertoires in COVID-19. The assay was immunoSEQ multiplex PCR, and TCRdb's table has in-frame clones only and misses some. The data show about 63,000 clones, approximately 85% seen once. Sequences were obtained from peripheral blood. These receptors originate from a human donor in a cohort sampled during active COVID-19. CDR3s include the opening cysteine and the closing phenylalanine or tryptophan. D genes are given only for firm matches. Where a row states a size, it is once, few, many or the class of an expanded clone; other rows omit it.

DNA: TGTGCCAGCAGTTTGGGCGGGGGGGAGGCCCAGTACTTC
CDR3: CASSLGGGEAQYF
J: TRBJ2-5
size: once
D: TRBD2
V: TRBV12-3/TRBV12-4

DNA: TGTGCCAGCTCCCTGACGGGGTTGAACGAGCAGTACTTC
CDR3: CASSLTGLNEQYF
J: TRBJ2-7
size: NA
D: NA
V: TRBV18

DNA: TGTGCCAGCTCGGGGGGGGGTCAGCCCCAGCATTTT
CDR3: CASSGGGQPQHF
J: TRBJ1-5
size: NA
D: NA
V: TRBV12-3/TRBV12-4

DNA: TGTGCCAGCAGTCGGGACAGGCAGGAAAAACTGTTTTTT
CDR3: CASSRDRQEKLFF
J: TRBJ1-4
size: NA
D: TRBD1
V: TRBV12-3/TRBV12-4

DNA: TGTGCCATCAGTGAGTCCCGGGGAAGGGCTTGGCAGTACTTC
CDR3: CAISESRGRAWQYF
J: TRBJ2-7
size: NA
D: NA
V: TRBV10-3

DNA: TGTGCCAGCAGTTCAGGGCGGTTCTACAATGAGCAGTTCTTC
CDR3: CASSSGRFYNEQFF
J: TRBJ2-1
size: NA
D: NA
V: TRBV27

DNA: TGTGCCAGCAGCCAAGTCGGACTAGCGGGAGGGTGGGGCACAGATACGCAGTATTTT
CDR3: CASSQVGLAGGWGTDTQYF
J: TRBJ2-3
size: NA
D: TRBD2
V: TRBV4-2

DNA: TGTGCCAGTATTGGGACAGGGGCCCCAACGGAAGCTTTCTTT
CDR3: CASIGTGAPTEAFF
J: TRBJ1-1
size: NA
D: TRBD1
V: TRBV19

DNA: TGTGCCATCAGTGAGTTTCTTAGCGGGGCACAGCAGTACTTC
CDR3: CAISEFLSGAQQYF
J: TRBJ2-7
size: NA
D: TRBD2
V: TRBV10-3

DNA: TGTGCCAGCAGTCCCATCTCCGGGACAGGGAGCACTGAAGCTTTCTTT
CDR3: CASSPISGTGSTEAFF
J: TRBJ1-1
size: NA
D: TRBD1
V: TRBV27

DNA: TGTGCCAGCAGCTTAGGGTCGGCGGCCCAGGGGTCCCAGTACTTC
CDR3: CASSLGSAAQGSQYF
J: TRBJ2-5
size: NA
D: NA
V: TRBV7-2

DNA: TGCAGTGCTAGTGACAGACTGGGAAACACCATATATTTT
CDR3: CSASDRLGNTIYF
J: TRBJ1-3
size: once
D: NA
V: TRBV20-1

DNA: TGCGACGGGTCTAGCGGCCAAGAGACCCAGTACTTC
CDR3: CDGSSGQETQYF
J: TRBJ2-5
size: NA
D: TRBD2
V: TRBV27

DNA: TGCGCCAGCAGCCCCCGGAGGTACCAAGGCGGTACAGATACGCAGTATTTT
CDR3: CASSPRRYQGGTDTQYF
J: TRBJ2-3
size: NA
D: NA
V: TRBV5-1

DNA: TGTGCCAGCAGTGAAGGCCGGGGGGGGGCCCCCAAAAGTCGTTTT
CDR3: CASSEGRGGAPKSRF
J: TRBJ2-3
size: NA
D: TRBD2
V: TRBV2

DNA: TGTGCCAGCAAGCCCCGCGACATGAACACTGAAGCTTTCTTT
CDR3: CASKPRDMNTEAFF
J: TRBJ1-1
size: once
D: NA
V: TRBV6-5

DNA: TGTGCCAGCAGCCCCAGGTGGCTGCTCACTGAAGCTTTCTTT
CDR3: CASSPRWLLTEAFF
J: TRBJ1-1
size: NA
D: NA
V: TRBV9

DNA: TGTGCCAGCAGCCCTCAAAGGACAGGGAACTATGGCTACACCTTC
CDR3: CASSPQRTGNYGYTF
J: TRBJ1-2
size: NA
D: TRBD1
V: TRBV5-4

DNA: TGTGCCAGCAACTCACAGGGAGCCAAAAACATTCAGTACTTC
CDR3: CASNSQGAKNIQYF
J: TRBJ2-4
size: NA
D: NA
V: TRBV6-5

DNA: TGTGCCAGCAGCCCCGGGACACGACAAGAGACCCAGTACTTC
CDR3: CASSPGTRQETQYF
J: TRBJ2-5
size: NA
D: NA
V: TRBV7-2

DNA: TGTGCCAGCAGCTTCCTAAGGACAGCGGCAGGAAAATCAGATACGCAGTATTTT
CDR3: CASSFLRTAAGKSDTQYF
J: TRBJ2-3
size: NA
D: NA
V: TRBV7-2

DNA: TGTGCCAGCAGCCTAGGAACTAGCGGGAGGAATGAGCAGTTCTTC
CDR3: CASSLGTSGRNEQFF
J: TRBJ2-1
size: NA
D: TRBD2
V: TRBV14

DNA: TGTGCCACCAGCAGTGGGACTGTCGTAATGAACACTGAAGCTTTCTTT
CDR3: CATSSGTVVMNTEAFF
J: TRBJ1-1
size: NA
D: NA
V: TRBV15

DNA: TGTGCCAGCAGCCAAGAGGGGCGCAGCGAGCAGTTCTTC
CDR3: CASSQEGRSEQFF
J: TRBJ2-1
size: NA
D: NA
V: TRBV4-2

DNA: TGTGCCAGCTCACCCCGGGGTCAGCCGAACTACGAGCAGTACTTC
CDR3: CASSPRGQPNYEQYF
J: TRBJ2-7
size: NA
D: NA
V: TRBV18

DNA: TGTGCCAGTACCCCAATATTGAGAACGACAGGGGTGGATGAAAAACTGTTTTTT
CDR3: CASTPILRTTGVDEKLFF
J: TRBJ1-4
size: NA
D: TRBD1
V: TRBV19

DNA: TGTGCCAGCAGCTTCCTAGCGGAGAGCTTACGACAGCAGTACTTC
CDR3: CASSFLAESLRQQYF
J: TRBJ2-7
size: NA
D: TRBD2
V: TRBV7-6

DNA: TGTGCCAGCAGCTTTAGCGGGTCTAGCACAGATACGCAGTATTTT
CDR3: CASSFSGSSTDTQYF
J: TRBJ2-3
size: NA
D: TRBD2
V: TRBV11-1

DNA: TGTGCCAGCAGACCTGGACAGGGATGGGCCGGGGAGCTGTTTTTT
CDR3: CASRPGQGWAGELFF
J: TRBJ2-2
size: NA
D: TRBD1
V: TRBV6-5

DNA: TGTGCCAGCAGCCGTCGGAGCGGGTTTCACTATGGCTACACCTTC
CDR3: CASSRRSGFHYGYTF
J: TRBJ1-2
size: NA
D: NA
V: TRBV13

DNA: TGTGCCAGCACAGGGGGGAACACTGAAGCTTTCTTT
CDR3: CASTGGNTEAFF
J: TRBJ1-1
size: NA
D: TRBD1
V: TRBV6-5